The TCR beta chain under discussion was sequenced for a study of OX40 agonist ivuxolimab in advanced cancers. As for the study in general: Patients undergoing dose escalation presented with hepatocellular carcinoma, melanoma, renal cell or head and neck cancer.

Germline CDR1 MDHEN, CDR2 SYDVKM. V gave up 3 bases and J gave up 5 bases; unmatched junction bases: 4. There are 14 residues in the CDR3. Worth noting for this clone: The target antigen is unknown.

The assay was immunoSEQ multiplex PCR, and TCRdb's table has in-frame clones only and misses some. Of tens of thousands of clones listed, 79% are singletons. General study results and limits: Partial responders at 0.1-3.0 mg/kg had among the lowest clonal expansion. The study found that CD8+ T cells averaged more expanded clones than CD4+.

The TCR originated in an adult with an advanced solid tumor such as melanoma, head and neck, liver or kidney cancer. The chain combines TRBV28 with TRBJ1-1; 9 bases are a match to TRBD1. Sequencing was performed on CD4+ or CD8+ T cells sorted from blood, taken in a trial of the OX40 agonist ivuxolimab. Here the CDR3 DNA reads TGTGCCAGCAGTTTCGGGACAGGGCGGACTGAAGCTTTCTTT. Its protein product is CASSFGTGRTEAFF. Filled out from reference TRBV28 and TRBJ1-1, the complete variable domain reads DVKVTQSSRYLVKRTGEKVFLECVQDMDHENMFWYRQDPGLGLRLIYFSYDVKMKEKGDIPEGYSVSREKKERFSLILESASTNQTSMYLCASSFGTGRTEAFFGQGTRLTVV.